Below, one T cell receptor beta chain is given with its context. Its target is not known. One end of the junction fails to match germline, which may point to a read error. Clones were sequenced by immunoSEQ multiplex PCR, and TCRdb holds only the in-frame ones, with some missing. The sample lists some 95,000 clones; 89% were seen once. CDR1 is SGHTA, CDR2 FQGTGA, per germline. The CDR3 extends over 15 amino acids. Each patient experienced a relapse that followed autologous stem cell transplantation, and brentuximab vedotin exposure varied. The data belong to a study of PD-1 blockade in classical Hodgkin lymphoma. Study summary: Treatment was intravenous nivolumab, 3 mg/kg every 2 weeks, until progression.

Study-wide results and caveats: For complete responders, baseline diversity was comparable to that of newly diagnosed patients. TCR diversity in CD4+, not CD8+, cells rose significantly by C4D1. Factors driving the repertoire differences, possibly disease activity or prior therapy, remain undefined.

This rearrangement joins TRBV7-3 to TRBJ2-1, with 10 bases fitting TRBD2. The source is a human donor with classical Hodgkin lymphoma. This material consisted of peripheral blood mononuclear cells (PBMCs), taken before the second cycle of nivolumab. The CDR3 sequence is CAGSLAGGGYNEQFF. The CDR3, as DNA: TGTGCCGGCAGCTTAGCGGGAGGAGGTTACAATGAGCAGTTCTTC.